These T cell receptor beta chains were read from a single sample in a study of cytomegalovirus exposure and HLA in healthy donors. Profiling relied on immunoSEQ multiplex PCR, and the TCRdb table lists in-frame clones only, not all of them. Of approximately 180,000 clones listed, roughly 79% are singletons. Specimen: PBMCs. The source is a male donor in good health and CMV-seronegative. Both conserved end residues are part of each CDR3. The D gene is left open where the match is weak.

V	D	length	J	DNA	CDR3
TRBV6-1	.	16	TRBJ1-3	TGTGCCAGCAGTGAAAAGGGGCCACGAACTGGAAACACCATATATTTT	CASSEKGPRTGNTIYF
TRBV9	TRBD2	15	TRBJ2-7	TGTGCCAGCAGCGAACTAGCGGGGAGCTCCTACGAGCAGTACTTC	CASSELAGSSYEQYF
TRBV11-3	TRBD2	14	TRBJ2-1	TGTGCCAGCGCCCTAGCGGGAGGTTACAATGAGCAGTTCTTC	CASALAGGYNEQFF
TRBV28	.	15	TRBJ2-4	TGTGCCAGCAGTGTAGCGAATGGAGCCAAAAACATTCAGTACTTC	CASSVANGAKNIQYF
TRBV28	TRBD1	15	TRBJ1-1	TGTGCCAGCCCCGGACAGGGAGAAATGAACACTGAAGCTTTCTTT	CASPGQGEMNTEAFF
TRBV6-1	TRBD1	15	TRBJ2-7	TGTGCCAGCAGTACTTGGGACAGGGTGAAAGACGAGCAGTACTTC	CASSTWDRVKDEQYF
TRBV6-5	.	16	TRBJ2-2	TGTGCCAGCAGTTACGAACCGGCCGGGGTCACCGGGGAGCTGTTTTTT	CASSYEPAGVTGELFF
TRBV30	.	12	TRBJ2-2	TGTGCCTGGAGTGTCGGGGACGGGGAGCTGTTTTTT	CAWSVGDGELFF
TRBV7-8	TRBD1	14	TRBJ2-7	TGTGCCAGCAGCTCGACAGGGAAGGGCTACGAGCAGTACTTC	CASSSTGKGYEQYF
TRBV6-6	.	14	TRBJ1-3	TGTGCCAGCAGCTCAGGGTTCTCTGGAAACACCATATATTTT	CASSSGFSGNTIYF
TRBV7-8	TRBD1	16	TRBJ2-3	TGTGCCAGCAGCTTAGGGACAGGGGCCCTCCGGGGGGCGCAGTATTTT	CASSLGTGALRGAQYF